The rows below give T cell receptor beta chains drawn from one sample of a study of blood T cell repertoires in COVID-19. Sequencing was performed with immunoSEQ multiplex PCR; in TCRdb, only in-frame clones are kept and a portion is missing. The profile shows 280,000 or so clones, around 86% of them singletons. The sequencing sample was made of peripheral blood. The receptors shown here come from a human donor in a cohort sampled during active COVID-19. The CDR3 runs from the conserved cysteine through the conserved F or W. Each record gives: J gene, V gene, clone size, D gene, CDR3 length, CDR3 protein, CDR3 DNA. The D gene is left open where the match is weak. For some rows the clone size is stated as once, few or many, or as a class when expanded; others skip it.

J: TRBJ2-7; V: TRBV10-3; size: -; D: -; length: 11; CDR3: CATQQLYEQYF; DNA: TGTGCCACTCAACAGCTCTACGAGCAGTACTTC
J: TRBJ1-2; V: TRBV29-1; size: -; D: -; length: 16; CDR3: CSALDPSGELNYGYTF; DNA: TGCAGCGCCCTCGACCCAAGCGGGGAACTTAACTATGGCTACACCTTC
J: TRBJ1-2; V: TRBV29-1; size: -; D: -; length: 10; CDR3: CSVYTDGYTF; DNA: TGCAGCGTTTATACGGATGGCTACACCTTC
J: TRBJ2-3; V: TRBV24-1; size: once; D: TRBD2; length: 17; CDR3: CATSARGTSGIRDTQYF; DNA: TGTGCCACCAGTGCTAGGGGGACTAGCGGGATTAGAGATACGCAGTATTTT
J: TRBJ2-1; V: TRBV11-3; size: once; D: -; length: 13; CDR3: CASSTGLFNEQFF; DNA: TGTGCCAGCAGCACCGGACTTTTCAATGAGCAGTTCTTC
J: TRBJ2-1; V: TRBV24-1; size: -; D: -; length: 13; CDR3: CATSDIQGYEQFF; DNA: TGTGCCACCAGTGACATCCAGGGCTATGAGCAGTTCTTC
J: TRBJ2-3; V: TRBV2; size: -; D: TRBD2; length: 15; CDR3: CASSAGTSSTDTQYF; DNA: TGTGCCAGCAGTGCCGGGACTAGCAGCACAGATACGCAGTATTTT
J: TRBJ2-1; V: TRBV18; size: -; D: -; length: 16; CDR3: CASSPPRGGPNNEQFF; DNA: TGTGCCAGCTCACCACCCCGAGGGGGTCCAAACAATGAGCAGTTCTTC
J: TRBJ2-6; V: TRBV27; size: -; D: -; length: 16; CDR3: CASSLRFSSGANVLTF; DNA: TGTGCCAGCAGTTTAAGATTTAGCTCTGGGGCCAACGTCCTGACTTTC
J: TRBJ2-2; V: TRBV2; size: few; D: TRBD2; length: 15; CDR3: CASSIAGGGTGELFF; DNA: TGTGCCAGCAGTATAGCGGGAGGTGGGACCGGGGAGCTGTTTTTT
J: TRBJ2-1; V: TRBV5-6; size: -; D: TRBD2; length: 14; CDR3: CASSDSGSGPEQFF; DNA: TGTGCCAGCAGTGATAGCGGGAGCGGGCCTGAGCAGTTCTTC
J: TRBJ2-3; V: TRBV7-2; size: -; D: -; length: 15; CDR3: CASGSSRESGDTQYF; DNA: TGTGCCAGCGGTTCGTCCCGGGAGAGTGGGGATACGCAGTATTTT
J: TRBJ2-1; V: TRBV14; size: few; D: TRBD2; length: 16; CDR3: CASSQGWTSGGNEQFF; DNA: TGTGCCAGCAGCCAAGGTTGGACTAGCGGAGGTAATGAGCAGTTCTTC
J: TRBJ1-2; V: TRBV29-1; size: few; D: -; length: 10; CDR3: CSAWENGYTF; DNA: TGCAGCGCTTGGGAGAATGGCTACACCTTC
J: TRBJ2-5; V: TRBV10-3; size: -; D: TRBD2; length: 16; CDR3: CAISLGLAGGQETQYF; DNA: TGTGCCATCAGCCTGGGACTAGCGGGAGGCCAAGAGACCCAGTACTTC
J: TRBJ2-3; V: TRBV15; size: once; D: TRBD2; length: 17; CDR3: CATSRGTLAGVADTQYF; DNA: TGTGCCACCAGCAGGGGCACACTAGCGGGGGTCGCAGATACGCAGTATTTT
J: TRBJ2-7; V: TRBV28; size: -; D: TRBD1; length: 15; CDR3: CASSLSGTGSYEQYF; DNA: TGTGCCAGCAGTTTATCCGGGACAGGGTCTTACGAGCAGTACTTC
J: TRBJ1-5; V: TRBV7-2; size: -; D: -; length: 14; CDR3: CASSLSPGNQPQHF; DNA: TGTGCCAGCAGCTTATCTCCGGGAAATCAGCCCCAGCATTTT
J: TRBJ1-2; V: TRBV24-1; size: -; D: TRBD1; length: 17; CDR3: CATSDSSPGTGSYGYTF; DNA: TGTGCCACCAGTGATTCATCTCCGGGGACAGGGAGCTATGGCTACACCTTC
J: TRBJ2-7; V: TRBV28; size: once; D: -; length: 10; CDR3: CASGSYEQYF; DNA: TGTGCCAGCGGGAGCTACGAGCAGTACTTC
J: TRBJ1-1; V: TRBV5-1; size: -; D: TRBD1; length: 15; CDR3: CASSANNRGGTEAFF; DNA: TGCGCCAGCAGCGCCAATAACAGGGGCGGCACTGAAGCTTTCTTT
J: TRBJ2-7; V: TRBV18; size: -; D: -; length: 14; CDR3: CASNRGLPGREQYF; DNA: TGTGCCAGCAACCGTGGACTACCGGGCCGCGAGCAGTACTTC
J: TRBJ2-7; V: TRBV19; size: -; D: TRBD2; length: 15; CDR3: CASSTLAGGSYEQYF; DNA: TGTGCCAGTAGTACTTTAGCGGGAGGGTCCTACGAGCAGTACTTC
J: TRBJ2-1; V: TRBV29-1; size: -; D: TRBD2; length: 15; CDR3: CSFALGTSGRHEQFF; DNA: TGCAGCTTTGCACTCGGGACTAGCGGGAGACATGAGCAGTTCTTC
J: TRBJ2-3; V: TRBV11-1; size: many; D: -; length: 15; CDR3: CASSLSFLFTDTQYF; DNA: TGTGCCAGCAGCTTATCTTTCCTTTTCACAGATACGCAGTATTTT
J: TRBJ2-2; V: TRBV7-8; size: -; D: -; length: 14; CDR3: CASSSGLNTGELFF; DNA: TGTGCCAGCAGCTCGGGACTCAACACCGGGGAGCTGTTTTTT
J: TRBJ2-1; V: TRBV15; size: -; D: -; length: 16; CDR3: CATSRKHGSTNNEQFF; DNA: TGTGCCACCAGCAGAAAGCACGGGAGCACTAACAATGAGCAGTTCTTC
J: TRBJ2-1; V: TRBV14; size: -; D: TRBD2; length: 16; CDR3: CASSTGGPSSYNEQFF; DNA: TGTGCCAGCAGCACGGGGGGTCCAAGCTCCTACAATGAGCAGTTCTTC
J: TRBJ1-5; V: TRBV19; size: -; D: -; length: 14; CDR3: CASSWTVGSQPQHF; DNA: TGTGCCAGTAGTTGGACAGTAGGCAGTCAGCCCCAGCATTTT
J: TRBJ2-3; V: TRBV18; size: -; D: -; length: 16; CDR3: CASSPKRITSTDTQYF; DNA: TGTGCCAGCTCACCAAAGAGGATTACGAGCACAGATACGCAGTATTTT
J: TRBJ2-7; V: TRBV7-8; size: few; D: TRBD1; length: 15; CDR3: CASSFLGGASYEQYF; DNA: TGTGCCAGCAGCTTCTTAGGGGGCGCCTCGTACGAGCAGTACTTC
J: TRBJ1-2; V: TRBV6-2/TRBV6-3; size: -; D: -; length: 15; CDR3: CASSYQRTDARGYTF; DNA: TGTGCCAGCAGTTACCAGAGGACTGACGCTCGGGGCTACACCTTC
J: TRBJ2-5; V: TRBV3-1/TRBV3-2; size: -; D: TRBD2; length: 16; CDR3: CASSQGGTSGQETQYF; DNA: TGTGCCAGCAGCCAAGGGGGGACTAGCGGACAAGAGACCCAGTACTTC
J: TRBJ2-2; V: TRBV19; size: -; D: -; length: 16; CDR3: CASSPGDSSHTGELFF; DNA: TGTGCCAGTAGTCCTGGGGACTCGAGTCACACCGGGGAGCTGTTTTTT
J: TRBJ2-1; V: TRBV30; size: few; D: -; length: 11; CDR3: CAHWSQTRPVF; DNA: TGTGCCCACTGGAGTCAGACCAGACCAGTCTTC
J: TRBJ2-1; V: TRBV15; size: -; D: TRBD2; length: 16; CDR3: CATSRDRSGRGNEQFF; DNA: TGTGCCACCAGCAGAGATCGAAGCGGGAGGGGTAATGAGCAGTTCTTC
J: TRBJ1-3; V: TRBV18; size: once; D: -; length: 16; CDR3: CASSLAGPSSGNTIYF; DNA: TGTGCCAGCTCACTTGCGGGACCTAGCTCTGGAAACACCATATATTTT
J: TRBJ1-1; V: TRBV2; size: once; D: TRBD1; length: 14; CDR3: CASTRTGTNTEAFF; DNA: TGTGCCAGCACTCGGACAGGGACGAACACTGAAGCTTTCTTT
J: TRBJ1-4; V: TRBV4-1; size: -; D: -; length: 15; CDR3: CASSSNHATNEKLFF; DNA: TGCGCCAGCAGCTCTAACCACGCAACTAATGAAAAACTGTTTTTT
J: TRBJ2-7; V: TRBV19; size: -; D: -; length: 13; CDR3: CASSIRDNYEQYF; DNA: TGTGCCAGTAGTATACGGGACAACTACGAGCAGTACTTC
J: TRBJ2-2; V: TRBV2; size: -; D: -; length: 12; CDR3: CAGKALEGELFF; DNA: TGTGCCGGCAAAGCATTGGAGGGGGAGCTGTTTTTT
J: TRBJ2-3; V: TRBV7-6; size: -; D: TRBD2; length: 16; CDR3: CASSLVPSGRSDTQYF; DNA: TGTGCCAGCAGCTTAGTCCCTAGCGGGAGGTCAGATACGCAGTATTTT
J: TRBJ1-4; V: TRBV30; size: -; D: -; length: 12; CDR3: CAWSSEQEKLFF; DNA: TGTGCCTGGAGCTCCGAACAAGAAAAACTGTTTTTT